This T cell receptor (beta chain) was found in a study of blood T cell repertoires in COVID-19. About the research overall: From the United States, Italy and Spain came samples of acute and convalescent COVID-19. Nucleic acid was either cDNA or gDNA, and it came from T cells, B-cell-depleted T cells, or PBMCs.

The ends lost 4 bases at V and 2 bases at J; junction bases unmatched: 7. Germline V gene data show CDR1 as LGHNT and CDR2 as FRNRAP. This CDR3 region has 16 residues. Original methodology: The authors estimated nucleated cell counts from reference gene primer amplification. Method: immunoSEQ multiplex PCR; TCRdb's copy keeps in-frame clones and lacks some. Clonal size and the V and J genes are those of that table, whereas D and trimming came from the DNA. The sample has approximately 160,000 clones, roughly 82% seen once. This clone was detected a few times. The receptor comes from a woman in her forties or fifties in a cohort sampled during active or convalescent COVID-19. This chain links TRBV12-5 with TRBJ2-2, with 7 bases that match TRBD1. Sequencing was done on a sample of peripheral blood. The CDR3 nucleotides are TGTGCTAGTGGTTATGTTGGGACAGCAAACACCGGGGAGCTGTTTTTT. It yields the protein CASGYVGTANTGELFF.